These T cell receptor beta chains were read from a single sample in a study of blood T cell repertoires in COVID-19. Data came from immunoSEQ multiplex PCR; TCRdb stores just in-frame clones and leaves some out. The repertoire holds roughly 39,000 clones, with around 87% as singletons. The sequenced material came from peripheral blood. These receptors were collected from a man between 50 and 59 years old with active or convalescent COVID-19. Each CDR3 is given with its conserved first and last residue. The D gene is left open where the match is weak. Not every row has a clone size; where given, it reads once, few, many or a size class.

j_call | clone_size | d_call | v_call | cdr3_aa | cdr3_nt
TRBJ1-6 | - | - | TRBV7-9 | CASSSSNRNNSPLHF | TGTGCCAGCAGCTCCTCAAACAGGAATAATTCACCCCTCCACTTT
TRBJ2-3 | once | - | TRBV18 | CASSPSSPDTQYF | TGTGCCAGCTCACCCTCGTCTCCGGATACGCAGTATTTT
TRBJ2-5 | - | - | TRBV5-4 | CASTSGTPQETQYF | TGTGCCAGCACCTCAGGGACTCCTCAAGAGACCCAGTACTTC
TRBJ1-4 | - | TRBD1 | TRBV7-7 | CASSDQGSRDREEGRLFF | TGTGCTAGCAGCGACCAAGGAAGCCGGGACAGGGAAGAGGGACGACTGTTTTTT
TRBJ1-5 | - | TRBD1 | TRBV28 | CASSLVGQGGRNQPQHF | TGTGCCAGCAGTCTCGTAGGACAGGGTGGTAGGAATCAGCCCCAGCATTTT
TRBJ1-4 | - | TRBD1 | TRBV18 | CASSPTPGTVHEKLFF | TGTGCCAGCTCACCCACCCCCGGGACAGTTCATGAAAAACTGTTTTTT
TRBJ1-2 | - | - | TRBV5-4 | CASSNSRGYTF | TGTGCCAGCAGCAACTCGAGAGGCTACACCTTC
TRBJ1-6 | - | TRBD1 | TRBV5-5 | CASSFGAGQNNSPLHF | TGTGCCAGCAGCTTTGGGGCGGGACAGAATAATTCACCCCTCCACTTT
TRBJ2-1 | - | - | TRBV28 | CASSRWTFPSPNEQFF | TGTGCCAGCAGCCGATGGACATTCCCCTCTCCCAATGAGCAGTTCTTC
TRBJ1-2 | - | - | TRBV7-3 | CASSPRGGYGYTF | TGTGCCAGCAGCCCCCGGGGGGGGTATGGCTACACCTTC
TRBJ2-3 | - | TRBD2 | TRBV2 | CASSLLAGDTDTQYF | TGTGCCAGCAGTTTACTAGCGGGGGACACAGATACGCAGTATTTT
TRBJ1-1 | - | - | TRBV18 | CASSPGQRMNTEAFF | TGTGCCAGCTCACCAGGACAGAGAATGAACACTGAAGCTTTCTTT
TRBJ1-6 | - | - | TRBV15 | CATSRGAGGNIYNSPLHF | TGTGCCACCAGCAGAGGGGCCGGAGGCAACATCTATAATTCACCCCTCCACTTT
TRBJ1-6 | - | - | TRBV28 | CASRGDNNSPLHF | TGTGCCAGCAGGGGGGACAATAATTCACCCCTCCACTTT
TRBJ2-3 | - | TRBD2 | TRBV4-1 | CASSQDRGESTDTQYF | TGCGCCAGCAGCCAAGATCGGGGGGAGAGCACAGATACGCAGTATTTT
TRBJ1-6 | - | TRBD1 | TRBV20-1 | CSASGGQGVDNSPLHF | TGCAGTGCTAGTGGGGGACAGGGGGTGGATAATTCACCCCTCCACTTT
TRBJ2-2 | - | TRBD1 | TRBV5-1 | CASSLPGGGTGELFF | TGCGCCAGCAGCTTACCAGGGGGCGGAACCGGGGAGCTGTTTTTT
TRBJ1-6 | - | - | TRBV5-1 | CASSSEGPVLNSPLHF | TGCGCCAGCAGCTCGGAGGGCCCGGTGCTTAATTCACCCCTCCACTTT
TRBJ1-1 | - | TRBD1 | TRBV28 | CASSSGGRNTEAFF | TGTGCCAGCAGTTCAGGGGGAAGGAACACTGAAGCTTTCTTT
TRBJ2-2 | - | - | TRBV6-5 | CASSPTVNTGELFF | TGTGCCAGCAGCCCGACAGTTAACACCGGGGAGCTGTTTTTT
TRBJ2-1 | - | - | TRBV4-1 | CASRVAETAYNEQFF | TGCGCCAGCCGCGTAGCGGAGACCGCTTACAATGAGCAGTTCTTC
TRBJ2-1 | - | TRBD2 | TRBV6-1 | CASSEPLPGRGSYNEQFF | TGTGCCAGCAGTGAACCCCTCCCGGGGAGGGGATCCTACAATGAGCAGTTCTTC
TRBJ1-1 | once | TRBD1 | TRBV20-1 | CSAHRTGEAFF | TGCAGTGCACACCGGACAGGCGAAGCTTTCTTT
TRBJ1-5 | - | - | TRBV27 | CASSPRDPNQPQHF | TGTGCCAGCAGTCCCCGGGATCCGAATCAGCCCCAGCATTTT
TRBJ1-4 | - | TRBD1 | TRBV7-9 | CASSKGQGRGADEKLFF | TGTGCCAGCAGCAAGGGACAGGGGAGAGGGGCGGATGAAAAACTGTTTTTT
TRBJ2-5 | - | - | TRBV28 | CASSLNKDGGSGETQYF | TGTGCCAGCAGCCTGAACAAGGACGGGGGTTCTGGAGAGACCCAGTACTTC
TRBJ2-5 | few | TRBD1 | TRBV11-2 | CASSLDFWDRGQETQYF | TGTGCCAGCAGCTTAGATTTTTGGGACAGGGGGCAGGAGACCCAGTACTTC
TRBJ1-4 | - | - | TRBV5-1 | CASSPSKGVGLFF | TGCGCCAGCAGCCCATCTAAGGGAGTCGGACTGTTTTTT